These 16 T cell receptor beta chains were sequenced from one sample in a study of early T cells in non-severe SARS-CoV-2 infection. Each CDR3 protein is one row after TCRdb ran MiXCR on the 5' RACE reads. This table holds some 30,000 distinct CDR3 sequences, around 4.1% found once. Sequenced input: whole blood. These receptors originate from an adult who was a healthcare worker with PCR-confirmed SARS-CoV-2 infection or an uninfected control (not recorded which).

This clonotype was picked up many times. CDR3 protein: CASSSAPATGELFF. The CDR3 nucleotides read TGTGCCAGCAGTTCCGCACCGGCTACCGGGGAGCTGTTTTTT. The chain combines TRBV11-2 with TRBJ2-2, with D unresolved. This CDR3 contains 14 residues. CDR1 and CDR2 from the germline V gene are SGHAT and FQNNGV. Trimming left V 6 bases short and J 5 bases short, with 13 bases between.

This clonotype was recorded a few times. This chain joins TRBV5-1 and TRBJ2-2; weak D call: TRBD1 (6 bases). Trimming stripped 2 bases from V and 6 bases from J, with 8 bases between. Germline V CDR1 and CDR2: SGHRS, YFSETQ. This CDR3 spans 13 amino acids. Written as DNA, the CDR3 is TGCGCCAGCAGCTTAAACAGGGCCGGGGAGCTGTTTTTT. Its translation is CASSLNRAGELFF.

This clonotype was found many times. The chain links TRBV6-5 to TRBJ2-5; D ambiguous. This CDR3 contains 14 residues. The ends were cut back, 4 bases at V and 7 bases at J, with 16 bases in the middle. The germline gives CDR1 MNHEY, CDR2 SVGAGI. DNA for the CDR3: TGTGCCAGCAGTTCTAGGACCTATTCGGGGACCCAGTACTTC. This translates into CASSSRTYSGTQYF.

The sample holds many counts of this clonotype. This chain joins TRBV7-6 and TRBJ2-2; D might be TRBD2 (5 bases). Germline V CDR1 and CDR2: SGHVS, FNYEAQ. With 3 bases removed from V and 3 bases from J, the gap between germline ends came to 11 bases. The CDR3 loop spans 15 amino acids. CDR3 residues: CASSFTRGDTGELFF. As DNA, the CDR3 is TGTGCCAGCAGCTTTACTAGAGGAGACACCGGGGAGCTGTTTTTT.

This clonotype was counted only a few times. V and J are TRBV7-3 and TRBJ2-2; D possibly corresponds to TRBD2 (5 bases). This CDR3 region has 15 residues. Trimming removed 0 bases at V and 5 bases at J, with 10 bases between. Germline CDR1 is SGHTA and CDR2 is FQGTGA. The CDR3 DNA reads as TGTGCCAGCAGCTTAACCCTCCGAGGGACCGGGGAGCTGTTTTTT. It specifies CASSLTLRGTGELFF. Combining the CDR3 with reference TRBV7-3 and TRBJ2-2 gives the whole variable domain GAGVSQTPSNKVTEKGKYVELRCDPISGHTALYWYRQSLGQGPEFLIYFQGTGAADDSGLPNDRFFAVRPEGSVSTLKIQRTERGDSAVYLCASSLTLRGTGELFFGEGSRLTVL.

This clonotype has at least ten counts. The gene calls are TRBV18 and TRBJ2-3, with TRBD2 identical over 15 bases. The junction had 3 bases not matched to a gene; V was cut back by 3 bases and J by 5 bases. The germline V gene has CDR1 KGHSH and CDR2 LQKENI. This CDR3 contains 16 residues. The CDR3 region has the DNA TGTGCCAGCTCACCGGGACTAGCGGGAGGAGGAGATACGCAGTATTTT. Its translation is CASSPGLAGGGDTQYF.

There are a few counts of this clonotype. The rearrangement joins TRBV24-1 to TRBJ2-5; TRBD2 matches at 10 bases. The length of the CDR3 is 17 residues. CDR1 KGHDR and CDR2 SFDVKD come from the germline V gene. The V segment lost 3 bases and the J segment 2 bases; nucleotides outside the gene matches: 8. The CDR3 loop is CATSDKAWTSGQETQYF. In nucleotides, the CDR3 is TGTGCCACCAGTGATAAGGCGTGGACTAGCGGACAAGAGACCCAGTACTTC.

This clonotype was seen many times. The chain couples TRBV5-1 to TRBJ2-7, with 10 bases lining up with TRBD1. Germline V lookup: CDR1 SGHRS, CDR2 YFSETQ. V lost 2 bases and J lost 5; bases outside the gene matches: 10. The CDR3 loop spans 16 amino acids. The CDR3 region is CASSFYAGTGANEQYF. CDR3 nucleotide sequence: TGCGCCAGCAGCTTCTATGCCGGGACAGGGGCAAACGAGCAGTACTTC.

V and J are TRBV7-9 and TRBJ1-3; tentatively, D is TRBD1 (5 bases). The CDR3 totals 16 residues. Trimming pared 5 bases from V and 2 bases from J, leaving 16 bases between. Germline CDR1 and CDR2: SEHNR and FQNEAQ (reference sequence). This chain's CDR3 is CASSIESSGPGNTIYF. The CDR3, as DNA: TGTGCCAGCAGCATTGAATCTTCAGGGCCTGGAAACACCATATATTTT.

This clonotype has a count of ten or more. CDR3 DNA: TGTGCCAGCAGCTTAACACGGAACACTGAAGCTTTCTTT. Translated: CASSLTRNTEAFF. The rearrangement uses TRBV7-3 and TRBJ1-1; no firm D call. V dropped 0 bases and J dropped 1 base, with 3 bases sitting between them. This CDR3 has 13 residues. Per the germline V gene, CDR1 is SGHTA and CDR2 is FQGTGA.

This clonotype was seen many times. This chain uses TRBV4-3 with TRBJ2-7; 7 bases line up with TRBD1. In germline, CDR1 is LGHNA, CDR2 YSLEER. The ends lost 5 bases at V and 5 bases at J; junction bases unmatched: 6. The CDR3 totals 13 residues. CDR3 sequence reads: CASSYTTGDEQYF. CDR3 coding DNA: TGCGCCAGCAGCTACACAACAGGGGACGAGCAGTACTTC.

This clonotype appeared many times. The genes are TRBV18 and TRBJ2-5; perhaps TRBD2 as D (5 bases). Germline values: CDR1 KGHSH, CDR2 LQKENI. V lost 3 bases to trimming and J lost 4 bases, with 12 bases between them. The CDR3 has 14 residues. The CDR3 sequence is CASSPSSGGETQYF. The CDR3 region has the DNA TGTGCCAGCTCACCCTCCAGCGGCGGAGAGACCCAGTACTTC.

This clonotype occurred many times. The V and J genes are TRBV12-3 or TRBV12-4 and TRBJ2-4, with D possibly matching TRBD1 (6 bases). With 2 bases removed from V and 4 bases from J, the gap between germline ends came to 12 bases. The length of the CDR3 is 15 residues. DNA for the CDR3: TGTGCCAGCAGTTTACGCGATGGGACAAAAAACATTCAGTACTTC. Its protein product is CASSLRDGTKNIQYF.

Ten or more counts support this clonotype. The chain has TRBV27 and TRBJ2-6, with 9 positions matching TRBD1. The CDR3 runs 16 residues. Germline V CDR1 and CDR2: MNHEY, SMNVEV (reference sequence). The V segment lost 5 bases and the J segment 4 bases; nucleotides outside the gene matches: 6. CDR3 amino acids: CASSVQGALGANVLTF. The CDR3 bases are TGTGCCAGCAGTGTACAGGGGGCGCTAGGGGCCAACGTCCTGACTTTC.

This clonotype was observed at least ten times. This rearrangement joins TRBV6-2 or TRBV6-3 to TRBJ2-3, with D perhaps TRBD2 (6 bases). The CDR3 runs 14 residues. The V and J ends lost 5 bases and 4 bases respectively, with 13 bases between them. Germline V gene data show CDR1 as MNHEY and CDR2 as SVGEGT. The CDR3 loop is CASSTGVIADTQYF. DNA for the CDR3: TGTGCCAGCAGTACGGGAGTCATTGCAGATACGCAGTATTTT.

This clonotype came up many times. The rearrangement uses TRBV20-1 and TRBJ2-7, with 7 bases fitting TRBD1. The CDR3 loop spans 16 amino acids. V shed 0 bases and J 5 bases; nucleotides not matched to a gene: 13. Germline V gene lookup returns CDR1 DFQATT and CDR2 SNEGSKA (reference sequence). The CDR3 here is CSARDVRGTELHEQYF. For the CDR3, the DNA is TGCAGTGCTAGAGATGTGAGGGGGACAGAATTGCACGAGCAGTACTTC.